The clone carrying this T cell receptor (beta chain) was detected ten times or more. Its target is not known. The length of the CDR3 is 14 residues. The V and J ends lost 4 bases and 4 bases respectively, with 13 bases between them. Germline V gene sequence: CDR1 SGHRS, CDR2 YFSETQ. This sample stems from a study of early T cells in non-severe SARS-CoV-2 infection. The wider study: The input, bulk RNA from unsorted whole blood, was sequenced, and chains were unpaired. General study results and limits: The study's VDJdb matching favored anti-spike CD8 responses and missed private and CD4 specificities.

Attachment of unique molecular identifiers was made to individual cDNA molecules. TCRdb recomputed calls from the 5' RACE reads with MiXCR, one row per CDR3 protein. The sample records around 33,000 distinct CDR3 sequences, about 4.2% being singletons. This TCR was recovered from an adult who was a healthcare worker with PCR-confirmed SARS-CoV-2 infection or an uninfected control (not recorded which). The chain carries TRBV5-1 and TRBJ2-3, with D possibly being TRBD2 (6 bases). Material for sequencing was whole blood. The CDR3 bases are TGCGCCAGCAGCCAGGACGCGGGGCCAGATACGCAGTATTTT. As protein: CASSQDAGPDTQYF.